One and the same sample provided the 31 T cell receptor beta chains below, sequenced in a study of T cell responses to AZD1222 COVID-19 vaccine (dated by TCRdb to 2020 to 2023). The meaning of the sample's time point label: baseline before first vaccination. Library preparation was by the immunoSEQ multiplex PCR assay. TCRdb mirrors the immuneACCESS table, restricted to in-frame sequences. Some clones are absent from its copies; in checked studies, under half trace to an unresolved V gene, and the reason for the others is unknown. The sample yields approximately 150,000 clones; about 93% were counted once. Around 4.7% of the sample rests with the top ten. The starting material was peripheral blood, obtained on day 0 of AZD1222 vaccination. The receptor source for this set is an adult in good health.

This clone was seen only a few times. This chain links TRBV6-2 or TRBV6-3 with TRBJ2-1; 9 bases map to TRBD2. This CDR3 spans 15 amino acids. CDR1 and CDR2 (germline): MNHEY, SVGEGT. V gave up 4 bases and J gave up 3 bases; unmatched junction bases: 4. The CDR3 here is CASSSPTSGYNEQFF. The CDR3 DNA reads TGTGCCAGCAGTTCCCCGACTAGCGGCTACAATGAGCAGTTCTTC.

The chain is built from TRBV5-4 and TRBJ1-1, with no clear D. This CDR3 spans 16 amino acids. The V gene's germline CDR1 is SGHNT and CDR2 YYREEE (reference sequence). The germline V and J ends were trimmed by 0 bases and 7 bases, with 19 bases remaining between them. The DNA of the CDR3 is TGTGCCAGCAGCTTGGGCGACGGTCGTGCGTCCCTTGAAGCTTTCTTT. Translation: CASSLGDGRASLEAFF.

The rearrangement links TRBV5-6 to TRBJ2-7, with 7 nucleotides matching TRBD1. Per the germline V gene, CDR1 is SGHDT and CDR2 is YYEEEE. CDR3 length equals 13 residues. With 7 bases clipped from V and 3 bases from J, the junction kept 7 bases outside the gene matches. The CDR3 DNA sequence: TGTGCCAGCGGTCGGCCAGGGGGCTACGAGCAGTACTTC. Its translation: CASGRPGGYEQYF.

The rearrangement uses TRBV10-3 and TRBJ2-7, with D perhaps matching TRBD1 (6 bases). The CDR3 is 13 amino acids. The germline V and J ends were trimmed by 3 bases and 4 bases, with 10 bases remaining between them. In germline, CDR1 is ENHRY, CDR2 SYGVKD. CDR3 nucleotide sequence: TGTGCCATCAGTGATACACAGGGTTACGAGCAGTACTTC. Protein product: CAISDTQGYEQYF.

The count of this clone is one. V gene TRBV27 combines with J gene TRBJ2-3, with D hard to call. CDR1 MNHEY and CDR2 SMNVEV come from the germline V gene (reference sequence). This CDR3 is 16 amino acids long. V lost 5 bases and J 2 bases, leaving 17 bases between the germline ends. The CDR3 coding sequence is TGTGCCAGCAGTCTTCTGCCCGGTGCCAACACAGATACGCAGTATTTT. It codes for CASSLLPGANTDTQYF.

This rearrangement joins TRBV2 to TRBJ1-2, with TRBD1 matching 9 bases. The ends lost 6 bases at V and 2 bases at J; junction bases unmatched: 4. Germline-derived CDR1 and CDR2 are SNHLY and FYNNEI. The CDR3 spans 14 residues. Here the CDR3 DNA reads TGTGCCAGCAGGCGAACAGGGGGCAACTATGGCTACACCTTC. It translates to CASRRTGGNYGYTF.

This clone has just one count. V and J are TRBV12-3 or TRBV12-4 and TRBJ2-2; no reliable D call. CDR3 length: 11 residues. Trimming removed 6 bases at V and 6 bases at J, with 5 bases between. The CDR3 DNA reads as TGTGCCAGCAGCTGGTCCGGGGAGCTGTTTTTT. Residues: CASSWSGELFF.

The chain joins TRBV2 to TRBJ2-7; possible D gene TRBD1, 6 bases. The CDR3 consists of 12 residues. Trimming removed 7 bases at V and 3 bases at J, with 10 bases between. In germline, CDR1 is SNHLY, CDR2 FYNNEI. This CDR3 is CASTDSLYEQYF. The DNA for the CDR3 is TGTGCCAGCACGGACAGCCTCTACGAGCAGTACTTC.

This clone was observed a handful of times. V is TRBV12-3 or TRBV12-4 and J is TRBJ2-7; perhaps TRBD2 as D (5 bases). V lost 4 bases, J lost 7 bases, and 11 bases lay in between. This CDR3 region has 12 residues. The CDR3 sequence is CASSSMTGEQYF. Here the CDR3 DNA reads TGTGCCAGCAGTTCAATGACGGGGGAGCAGTACTTC.

As DNA, the CDR3 is TGTGCCAGCAGCTCCAGGATCGGTGCAGATACGCAGTATTTT. This translates into CASSSRIGADTQYF. The gene calls are TRBV5-5 and TRBJ2-3; D gene unclear. The CDR3 consists of 14 residues. Trimming removed 3 bases at V and 4 bases at J, with 12 bases between. Germline-derived CDR1 and CDR2 are SGHKS and YYEKEE (reference sequence). Full variable domain (rest looked up from reference TRBV5-5 and TRBJ2-3): DAGVTQSPTHLIKTRGQQVTLRCSPISGHKSVSWYQQVLGQGPQFIFQYYEKEERGRGNFPDRFSARQFPNYSSELNVNALLLGDSALYLCASSSRIGADTQYFGPGTRLTVL.

This chain uses TRBV7-2 with TRBJ2-1, with TRBD2 matching over 8 bases. The length of the CDR3 is 14 residues. Trimming cost V 3 bases and J 10 bases; bases outside gene matches: 8. CDR1 SGHTA and CDR2 FQGNSA come from the germline V gene. Written as DNA, the CDR3 is TGTGCCAGCAGCTTTAGCGGAGCGGGGGAGGAGCAGTTCTTC. Protein: CASSFSGAGEEQFF.

V usage is TRBV5-4 and J usage is TRBJ2-1; 7 bases are a match to TRBD1. The CDR3 length is 13 residues. Germline CDR1 is SGHNT and CDR2 is YYREEE (reference sequence). V shed 4 bases, J shed 3 bases, and the junction held 1 base outside the gene matches. The CDR3 DNA reads as TGTGCCAGCAGCGGGACAGACTACAATGAGCAGTTCTTC. This gives the protein CASSGTDYNEQFF.

The chain uses TRBV7-2 and TRBJ1-4; possible D gene TRBD1, 6 bases. The CDR3 is made up of 14 amino acids. V was clipped by 5 bases and J by 6 bases, with 13 bases between them. CDR1 and CDR2 (germline): SGHTA, FQGNSA. The CDR3 DNA follows: TGTGCCAGCAGCCCATACAGGGTTGATGAAAAACTGTTTTTT. Its protein product is CASSPYRVDEKLFF.

This chain connects TRBV6-5 to TRBJ1-2, with D hard to call. V lost 5 bases to trimming and J lost 8 bases, with 12 bases between them. CDR1 and CDR2 from the germline V gene are MNHEY and SVGAGI. The CDR3 has 12 residues. CDR3 sequence reads: CASSPPGTGYTF. In DNA form, the CDR3 reads TGTGCCAGCAGTCCCCCCGGAACAGGCTACACCTTC.

The rearrangement uses TRBV2 and TRBJ1-1; a weak D match, TRBD1 (6 bases). Germline assignment: CDR1 SNHLY and CDR2 FYNNEI. V was trimmed by 6 bases and J by 3 bases, leaving 14 bases between them. This CDR3 is built from 14 residues. CDR3 DNA: TGTGCCAGCAGACAAGGGGGGAGGGACACTGAAGCTTTCTTT. Its protein product is CASRQGGRDTEAFF.

The chain is built from TRBV6-1 and TRBJ1-5; no definite D call. Trimming took 8 bases from V and 2 from J, leaving 10 bases between them. This CDR3 spans 13 amino acids. Germline assignment: CDR1 MNHNS and CDR2 SASEGT. The CDR3 sequence is CASSPGGNQPQHF. In DNA form, the CDR3 reads TGTGCCAGCTCCCCGGGAGGCAATCAGCCCCAGCATTTT.

The gene calls are TRBV30 and TRBJ2-3, with 7 bases identical to TRBD2. From germline, CDR1 is GTSNPN and CDR2 SVGIG (reference sequence). The CDR3 has 13 residues. The V segment lost 5 bases and the J segment 2 bases; nucleotides outside the gene matches: 4. This CDR3 is CAWDSGATDTQYF. As DNA, the CDR3 is TGTGCCTGGGACAGCGGGGCCACAGATACGCAGTATTTT.

This CDR3 reads CASSEGNVPQHF. In DNA form, the CDR3 reads TGTGCCAGCAGTGAGGGAAACGTGCCCCAGCATTTT. This rearrangement joins TRBV2 to TRBJ1-5; D not resolved. The ends were cut back, 3 bases at V and 9 bases at J, with 9 bases in the middle. Germline CDR1 reads SNHLY; CDR2 reads FYNNEI. This CDR3 is built from 12 residues.

The table lists this clone with a count of one. The chain employs TRBV7-7 and TRBJ2-5; D gene ambiguous. V dropped 2 bases and J dropped 5 bases, with 9 bases sitting between them. This CDR3 region has 13 residues. Germline CDR1 SSHAT, CDR2 FNYEAQ (reference sequence). CDR3: CASSLSLLETQYF. DNA for the CDR3: TGTGCCAGCAGCTTATCTTTATTGGAGACCCAGTACTTC.

In this sample, this clone turned up once. J is TRBJ1-2 and V is TRBV29-1; D gene uncertain. The CDR3 covers 10 residues. CDR1 and CDR2 from the germline V gene are SQVTM and ANQGSEA. V lost 0 bases and J 8 bases, leaving 4 bases between the germline ends. The CDR3 loop reads CSVEDWGYTF. Here the CDR3 DNA reads TGCAGCGTTGAAGACTGGGGCTACACCTTC.

This sequence joins TRBV5-4 and TRBJ2-1; 10 nucleotides align to TRBD1. The CDR3 length is 15 residues. CDR1 and CDR2 from the germline V gene are SGHNT and YYREEE (reference sequence). With V trimmed by 2 bases and J by 4 bases, 3 bases remained unmatched. The CDR3 sequence: CASSLGQGEYNEQFF. Here the CDR3 DNA reads TGTGCCAGCAGCTTAGGACAGGGGGAATACAATGAGCAGTTCTTC.

This chain links TRBV3-1 (or the pseudogene TRBV3-2) with TRBJ2-2; 8 bases align to TRBD1. The J segment lost 0 bases and the V segment lost 0 bases, leaving 3 bases of the junction unmatched. CDR1 LGHDT and CDR2 YNNKEL come from the germline V gene (reference sequence). This CDR3 contains 17 residues. CDR3 coding DNA: TGTGCCAGCAGCCAAGAATCGGACAGGGCGAACACCGGGGAGCTGTTTTTT. Its translation is CASSQESDRANTGELFF.

V gene TRBV5-4 combines with J gene TRBJ2-2; 7 nucleotides line up with TRBD1. J lost 2 bases, V lost 5 bases, and 6 bases had no gene match. Per the germline V gene, CDR1 is SGHNT and CDR2 is YYREEE (reference sequence). The CDR3 covers 15 residues. Here the CDR3 reads CASRTGQSNTGELFF. CDR3 coding DNA: TGTGCCAGCAGGACGGGACAGTCAAACACCGGGGAGCTGTTTTTT.

This sequence joins TRBV20-1 and TRBJ1-5, with D hard to call. The V and J ends lost 4 bases and 14 bases respectively, with 9 bases between them. There are 9 residues in the CDR3. In germline, CDR1 is DFQATT, CDR2 SNEGSKA (reference sequence). CDR3 nucleotides: TGCAGTGCTATGGGGTTTAAGCATTTT. Amino acid sequence: CSAMGFKHF.

The CDR3 sequence: CASSVEAGWVSGANVLTF. For the CDR3, the DNA is TGTGCCAGCAGCGTAGAGGCAGGGTGGGTCTCTGGGGCCAACGTCCTGACTTTC. The chain recombines TRBV9 with TRBJ2-6, with D perhaps matching TRBD1 (5 bases). The CDR3 consists of 18 residues. Germline V lookup: CDR1 SGDLS, CDR2 YYNGEE. Trimming stripped 0 bases from V and 0 bases from J, with 13 bases between.

The chain recombines TRBV18 with TRBJ1-1; D perhaps matches TRBD1 (5 bases). V gave up 3 bases and J gave up 3 bases, with 14 bases separating them. CDR1 and CDR2 from the germline V gene are KGHSH and LQKENI. The CDR3 is made up of 15 amino acids. The CDR3 protein is CASSPPGPGDTEAFF. The CDR3 DNA follows: TGTGCCAGCTCACCGCCGGGGCCAGGTGACACTGAAGCTTTCTTT.

The chain is built from TRBV11-2 and TRBJ2-1; the D is unclear. Trimming took 3 bases from V and 10 from J, leaving 10 bases between them. This CDR3 is built from 12 residues. The V gene's germline CDR1 is SGHAT and CDR2 FQNNGV. CDR3 loop: CASSLGPLEQFF. The CDR3, as DNA: TGTGCCAGCAGCTTGGGTCCCCTAGAGCAGTTCTTC.

V is TRBV28 and J is TRBJ1-2; no clear D. Trimming took 3 bases from V and 3 from J, leaving 14 bases between them. CDR1 and CDR2 from the germline V gene are MDHEN and SYDVKM. CDR3 size: 15 residues. The CDR3 reads CASSLGIALDYGYTF. CDR3 sequence (DNA): TGTGCCAGCAGTTTGGGCATTGCGCTCGACTATGGCTACACCTTC.

The V gene is TRBV18, the J gene TRBJ2-5, with D possibly matching TRBD1 (5 bases). The CDR3 has 14 amino acids. CDR1 is KGHSH and CDR2 is LQKENI in the germline V gene. Trimming removed 2 bases from V and 5 bases from J, with 12 bases in between. Written as DNA, the CDR3 is TGTGCCAGCTCACCAGTCCAGGGTGGGGAGACCCAGTACTTC. It codes for CASSPVQGGETQYF.

The rearrangement links TRBV19 to TRBJ2-3, with D perhaps TRBD1 (5 bases). Germline V gives CDR1 LNHDA, CDR2 SQIVND (reference sequence). This CDR3 has 15 residues. V shed 3 bases and J shed 4 bases, with 14 bases lying between them. CDR3 amino acids: CASSIGRVTADTQYF. The CDR3 DNA is TGTGCCAGTAGTATTGGCAGGGTCACGGCAGATACGCAGTATTTT.

The chain carries TRBV10-3 and TRBJ2-2; no firm D call. The CDR3 has 16 amino acids. Germline values: CDR1 ENHRY, CDR2 SYGVKD. With 2 bases removed from V and 0 bases from J, the gap between germline ends came to 10 bases. The CDR3 nucleotides are TGTGCCATCAGTGAGAAGGGATTATCGAACACCGGGGAGCTGTTTTTT. Protein product: CAISEKGLSNTGELFF.